These 13 T cell receptor beta chains originate from one sample sequenced in a study of shared clonotypes between healthy human individuals. Some clones are missing from TCRdb's copy, which holds only in-frame ones; the method was immunoSEQ multiplex PCR. The table has 700,000 to 950,000 clones, roughly 96% seen once. CD8 cells classed as naive were CD45RO-negative and positively selected for CCR7, excluding terminally differentiated effector memory CD45RA+ cells. Sequences were obtained from naive CD8+ T cells sorted from blood. These receptors all stem from a young man in good health.

V usage is TRBV7-8 and J usage is TRBJ2-3; D is ambiguous. Germline CDR1 is SGHVS and CDR2 is FQNEAQ. The V end lost 5 bases, the J end lost 3 bases, and 15 bases lay between the germline ends. The CDR3 contains 15 residues. The CDR3 sequence: CASSPRTGETDTQYF. In DNA, the CDR3 is TGTGCCAGCAGCCCCCGGACCGGCGAAACAGATACGCAGTATTTT.

The chain is built from TRBV27 and TRBJ1-1; no reliable D call. The V and J ends lost 4 bases and 3 bases respectively, with 9 bases between them. The CDR3 consists of 13 residues. Germline CDR1 reads MNHEY; CDR2 reads SMNVEV (reference sequence). CDR3 DNA: TGTGCCAGCAGTTATGTCTCGTACACTGAAGCTTTCTTT. This codes for CASSYVSYTEAFF.

This rearrangement joins TRBV4-3 to TRBJ2-3; a possible D gene is TRBD2 (5 bases). Germline CDR1 reads LGHNA; CDR2 reads YSLEER. CDR3 length: 15 amino acids. V was shortened by 0 bases and J by 2 bases, with 9 bases between the two germline ends. The CDR3 sequence is CASSQERAYTDTQYF. The DNA of the CDR3 is TGCGCCAGCAGCCAAGAGAGGGCTTACACAGATACGCAGTATTTT.

The chain couples TRBV19 to TRBJ1-2, with D hard to call. CDR3 length: 14 amino acids. Trimming took 4 bases from V and 2 from J, leaving 11 bases between them. CDR1 is LNHDA, CDR2 SQIVND, per germline (reference sequence). The CDR3, as DNA: TGTGCCAGTAGTAACGTGAATCAGAACTATGGCTACACCTTC. Its translation: CASSNVNQNYGYTF. Variable domain in full (rest from reference TRBV19 and TRBJ1-2): DGGITQSPKYLFRKEGQNVTLSCEQNLNHDAMYWYRQDPGQGLRLIYYSQIVNDFQKGDIAEGYSVSREKKESFPLTVTSAQKNPTAFYLCASSNVNQNYGYTFGSGTRLTVV.

The V call is TRBV6-6, the J call TRBJ2-3; 9 bases align to TRBD1. This CDR3 contains 13 residues. Germline V gene lookup returns CDR1 MNHNY and CDR2 SVGAGI (reference sequence). V was pared by 10 bases and J by 6 bases, with 8 bases of the junction left unmatched. CDR3 sequence (DNA): TGTGCCACCCACCGGGACAGGGTTGATACGCAGTATTTT. The encoded protein is CATHRDRVDTQYF.

This chain joins TRBV2 and TRBJ2-2, with TRBD2 matching over 10 bases. V shed 9 bases and J 5 bases; nucleotides not matched to a gene: 12. The CDR3 contains 16 residues. The germline gives CDR1 SNHLY, CDR2 FYNNEI. CDR3 sequence reads: CARERVVLAGTGELFF. As DNA, the CDR3 is TGTGCCAGAGAAAGAGTTGTACTAGCGGGAACCGGGGAGCTGTTTTTT.

This rearrangement joins TRBV5-6 to TRBJ2-1; tentative D call: TRBD2 (5 bases). Germline CDR1 SGHDT, CDR2 YYEEEE. The CDR3 spans 15 residues. The V end was cut by 5 bases, the J end by 2 bases, with 14 bases between. The CDR3 region is CASSATPGTYNEQFF. The CDR3 nucleotides are TGTGCCAGCAGTGCAACTCCGGGAACCTACAATGAGCAGTTCTTC.

The rearrangement joins TRBV15 to TRBJ2-3; 7 bases match TRBD1. The CDR3 runs to 16 residues. V lost 4 bases and J lost 4; bases outside the gene matches: 11. Per the germline V gene, CDR1 is LNHNV and CDR2 is YYDKDF (reference sequence). Here the CDR3 DNA reads TGTGCCACCAGCAAAAGAGACAGGGCGGAGGCAGATACGCAGTATTTT. This encodes CATSKRDRAEADTQYF.

V and J are TRBV7-2 and TRBJ2-7, with D perhaps being TRBD1 or TRBD2 (5 bases each). This CDR3 has 14 amino acids. V shed 3 bases and J shed 3 bases, with 12 bases lying between them. From germline, CDR1 is SGHTA and CDR2 FQGNSA. This CDR3 is CASSFGTEFYEQYF. The CDR3 DNA reads TGTGCCAGCAGCTTCGGGACGGAATTCTACGAGCAGTACTTC.

This chain uses TRBV19 with TRBJ1-1; D not certain. Germline V gives CDR1 LNHDA, CDR2 SQIVND (reference sequence). The V end lost 4 bases, the J end lost 8 bases, and 11 bases lay between the germline ends. The CDR3 contains 12 residues. DNA for the CDR3: TGTGCCAGTAGTACGTCTCTCCCCGAAGCTTTCTTT. This codes for CASSTSLPEAFF.

This chain links TRBV15 with TRBJ1-4, with a possible D match to TRBD1 (6 bases). The CDR3 covers 15 residues. CDR1 and CDR2 from the germline V gene are LNHNV and YYDKDF (reference sequence). The V and J ends lost 1 base and 5 bases respectively, with 11 bases between them. The CDR3 DNA sequence: TGTGCCACCAGCAGAGTGGGGGGCTTAAATGAAAAACTGTTTTTT. This encodes CATSRVGGLNEKLFF. The full variable domain, with the rest looked up from reference TRBV15 and TRBJ1-4, is DAMVIQNPRYQVTQFGKPVTLSCSQTLNHNVMYWYQQKSSQAPKLLFHYYDKDFNNEADTPDNFQSRRPNTSFCFLDIRSPGLGDTAMYLCATSRVGGLNEKLFFGSGTQLSVL.

The chain combines TRBV29-1 with TRBJ2-1, with 9 nucleotides matching TRBD2. V lost 7 bases and J lost 4; bases outside the gene matches: 11. The CDR3 is 15 residues long. The germline V gene has CDR1 SQVTM and CDR2 ANQGSEA. In DNA form, the CDR3 reads TGCAGCGGGGAATTAGCGGGAGAAGCGTACAATGAGCAGTTCTTC. It translates to CSGELAGEAYNEQFF.

This sequence joins TRBV6-5 and TRBJ2-1, with 8 nucleotides matching TRBD2. The trim removed 0 bases at V and 12 bases at J, leaving 10 bases unmatched. The germline V gene encodes CDR1 MNHEY and CDR2 SVGAGI. This CDR3 has 15 residues. The CDR3 reads CASSYSSSGGRLQFF. The CDR3 DNA is TGTGCCAGCAGTTACTCGAGCTCCGGCGGGAGGTTGCAGTTCTTC.